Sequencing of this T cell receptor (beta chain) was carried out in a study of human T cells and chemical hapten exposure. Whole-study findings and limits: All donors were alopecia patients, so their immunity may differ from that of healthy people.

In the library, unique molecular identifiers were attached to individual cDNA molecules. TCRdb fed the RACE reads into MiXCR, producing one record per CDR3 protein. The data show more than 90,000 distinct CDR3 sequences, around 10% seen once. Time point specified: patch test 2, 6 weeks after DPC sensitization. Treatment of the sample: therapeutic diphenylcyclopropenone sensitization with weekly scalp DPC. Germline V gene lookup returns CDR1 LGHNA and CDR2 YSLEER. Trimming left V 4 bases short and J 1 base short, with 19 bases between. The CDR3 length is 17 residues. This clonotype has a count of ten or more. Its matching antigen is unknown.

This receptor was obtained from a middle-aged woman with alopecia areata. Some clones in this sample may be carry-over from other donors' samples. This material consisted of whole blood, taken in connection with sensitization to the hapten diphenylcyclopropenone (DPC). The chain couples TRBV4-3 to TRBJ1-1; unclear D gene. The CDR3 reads CASSLVGSVDRNTEAFF. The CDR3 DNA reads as TGCGCCAGCAGCCTAGTGGGGTCGGTGGACCGGAACACTGAAGCTTTCTTT.